The 2 T cell receptor beta chains below come from one sample, sequenced in a study of blood T cell repertoires in COVID-19. Profiled with immunoSEQ multiplex PCR; TCRdb holds only in-frame clones, not every one. This sample yields 100,000 to 150,000 clones, of which over 75% are seen a single time; 20% to 30% belongs to the top ten. The sequencing sample was made of peripheral blood. The receptors were sampled from a woman of 80 years or more with acute or convalescent COVID-19.

This chain connects TRBV9 to TRBJ2-3, with TRBD2 as a possible D gene (6 bases). V lost 2 bases and J 1 base, leaving 11 bases between the germline ends. Looked up from germline, CDR1 is SGDLS and CDR2 is YYNGEE. The CDR3 is 15 amino acids. Here the CDR3 DNA reads TGTGCCAGCAGCGTCGGAGGGCCTGGCACAGATACGCAGTATTTT. Its protein product is CASSVGGPGTDTQYF.

A few counts support this clone. The genes are TRBV7-6 and TRBJ2-2, with 8 bases matching TRBD2. V lost 5 bases, J lost 2 bases, and 7 bases stayed unmatched. The CDR3 is made up of 16 amino acids. CDR1 and CDR2 from the germline V gene are SGHVS and FNYEAQ. The CDR3 nucleotides read TGTGCCAGCAGCGGGCGAGCGGGGGAAAACACCGGGGAGCTGTTTTTT. Translated, it gives CASSGRAGENTGELFF.